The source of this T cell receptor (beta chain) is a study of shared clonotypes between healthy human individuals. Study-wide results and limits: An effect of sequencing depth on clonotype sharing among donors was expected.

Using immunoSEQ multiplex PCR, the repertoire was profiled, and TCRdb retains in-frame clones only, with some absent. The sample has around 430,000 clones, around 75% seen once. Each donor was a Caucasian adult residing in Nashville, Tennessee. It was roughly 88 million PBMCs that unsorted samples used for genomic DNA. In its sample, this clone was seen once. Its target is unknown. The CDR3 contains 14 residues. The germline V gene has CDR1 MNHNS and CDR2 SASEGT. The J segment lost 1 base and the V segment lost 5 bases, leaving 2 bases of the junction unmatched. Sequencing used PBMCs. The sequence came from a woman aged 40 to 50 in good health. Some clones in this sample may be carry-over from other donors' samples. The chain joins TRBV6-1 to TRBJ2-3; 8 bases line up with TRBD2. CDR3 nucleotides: TGTGCCAGCAGTTCAGCGGGGGGCACAGATACGCAGTATTTT. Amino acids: CASSSAGGTDTQYF.